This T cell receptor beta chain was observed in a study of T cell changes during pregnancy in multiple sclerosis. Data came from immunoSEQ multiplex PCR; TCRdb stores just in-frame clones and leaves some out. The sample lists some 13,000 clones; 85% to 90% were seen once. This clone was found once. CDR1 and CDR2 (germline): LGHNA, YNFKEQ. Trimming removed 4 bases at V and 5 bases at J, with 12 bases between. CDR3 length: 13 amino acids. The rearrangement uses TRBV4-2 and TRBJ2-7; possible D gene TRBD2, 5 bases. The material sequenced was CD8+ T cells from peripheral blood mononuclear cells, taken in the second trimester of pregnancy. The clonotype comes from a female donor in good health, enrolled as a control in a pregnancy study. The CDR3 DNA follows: TGTGCCAGCAGCCTTGGCCTGGGAGACGAGCAGTACTTC. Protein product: CASSLGLGDEQYF.